Below, 25 T cell receptor beta chains from the same sample are listed, as sequenced in a study of blood T cell repertoires in COVID-19. Measured with immunoSEQ multiplex PCR; TCRdb has only the in-frame clones, and not every one. The sample includes about 180,000 clones, 80% to 90% seen only once; the top ten take about an eighth. Sequencing was done on a sample of peripheral blood. The receptors shown here come from a woman older than 75 with COVID-19, enrolled during active disease.

This clone was counted between two and nine times. This chain joins TRBV27 and TRBJ1-2, with TRBD1 as a possible D gene (5 bases). Germline assignment: CDR1 MNHEY and CDR2 SMNVEV (reference sequence). The V and J ends lost 4 bases and 4 bases respectively, with 10 bases between them. The CDR3 loop spans 13 amino acids. CDR3 DNA: TGTGCCAGCAGTTCTGGGGGGTTCTATGGCTACACCTTC. It is translated as CASSSGGFYGYTF.

Here the CDR3 reads CASSQQGNTGELFF. For the CDR3, the DNA is TGCGCCAGCAGCCAACAGGGAAACACCGGGGAGCTGTTTTTT. The V call is TRBV5-1, the J call TRBJ2-2, with TRBD1 as a possible D gene (6 bases). This CDR3 has 14 amino acids. Trimming took 4 bases from V and 2 from J, leaving 9 bases between them. Germline CDR1 reads SGHRS; CDR2 reads YFSETQ.

The chain recombines TRBV28 with TRBJ2-7, with 8 bases aligning to TRBD1. The germline V gene has CDR1 MDHEN and CDR2 SYDVKM. The CDR3 spans 15 residues. V shed 5 bases and J 4 bases; nucleotides not matched to a gene: 10. CDR3 in amino acids: CASSETQGARYEQYF. The CDR3 coding sequence is TGTGCCAGCAGTGAGACTCAGGGGGCTAGATACGAGCAGTACTTC.

The rearrangement links TRBV6-6 to TRBJ2-7; D is ambiguous. V lost 4 bases and J 1 base, leaving 11 bases between the germline ends. From germline, CDR1 is MNHNY and CDR2 SVGAGI (reference sequence). This CDR3 region has 14 residues. The CDR3 DNA reads TGTGCCAGCAGTTCCCACGGGTATTCCTACGAGCAGTACTTC. Its translation is CASSSHGYSYEQYF.

The V and J genes are TRBV30 and TRBJ2-2; TRBD1 is a possible D gene (6 bases). The CDR3 covers 14 residues. V was trimmed by 0 bases and J by 4 bases, leaving 9 bases between them. Germline V gives CDR1 GTSNPN, CDR2 SVGIG (reference sequence). In DNA form, the CDR3 reads TGTGCCTGGAGTGTTACAGGGAGCACCGGGGAGCTGTTTTTT. Its translation is CAWSVTGSTGELFF.

The V and J genes are TRBV6-5 and TRBJ1-1; D call uncertain. Trimming took 7 bases from V and 1 from J, leaving 10 bases between them. CDR3 size: 13 residues. Germline values: CDR1 MNHEY, CDR2 SVGAGI. The CDR3 here is CASMRDSNTEAFF. As DNA, the CDR3 is TGTGCCAGCATGCGAGATTCGAACACTGAAGCTTTCTTT.

This chain connects TRBV5-4 to TRBJ2-1; unclear D gene. Germline lookup yields CDR1 SGHNT and CDR2 YYREEE (reference sequence). Trimming removed 0 bases from V and 6 bases from J, with 10 bases in between. There are 14 residues in the CDR3. The chain's CDR3 is CASSLAISVNEQFF. The CDR3 region has the DNA TGTGCCAGCAGCTTGGCCATCAGTGTCAATGAGCAGTTCTTC.

The genes are TRBV18 and TRBJ1-5; D is ambiguous. The germline V and J ends were trimmed by 3 bases and 10 bases, with 10 bases remaining between them. Germline V gives CDR1 KGHSH, CDR2 LQKENI. This CDR3 contains 12 residues. DNA of the CDR3: TGTGCCAGCTCACCCCGGGAGGGCCCCCAGCATTTT. It translates to CASSPREGPQHF. The full variable domain, with the rest looked up from reference TRBV18 and TRBJ1-5, is NAGVMQNPRHLVRRRGQEARLRCSPMKGHSHVYWYRQLPEEGLKFMVYLQKENIIDESGMPKERFSAEFPKEGPSILRIQQVVRGDSAAYFCASSPREGPQHFGDGTRLSIL.

This clone was observed a single time. The CDR3 nucleotides are TGTGCCAGCAGCTTAGGCGGACAGGGGGTCCAAGAGACCCAGTACTTC. Protein product: CASSLGGQGVQETQYF. The rearrangement uses TRBV11-2 and TRBJ2-5; TRBD1 matches at 10 bases. The CDR3 extends over 16 amino acids. The junction had 3 bases not matched to a gene; V was cut back by 1 base and J by 1 base. CDR1 and CDR2 from the germline V gene are SGHAT and FQNNGV.

CDR3 in DNA: TGTGCCAGCAGCTTACGACGGACTAGCGGGCTGGCAGATACGCAGTATTTT. Protein product: CASSLRRTSGLADTQYF. V usage is TRBV7-9 and J usage is TRBJ2-3, with 11 bases identical to TRBD2. Germline values: CDR1 SEHNR, CDR2 FQNEAQ (reference sequence). V shed 2 bases and J 4 bases; nucleotides not matched to a gene: 8. This CDR3 is 17 amino acids long.

This chain joins TRBV3-1 (or the pseudogene TRBV3-2) and TRBJ2-7, with TRBD1 identical over 9 bases. This CDR3 is built from 15 residues. CDR1 and CDR2 (germline): LGHDT, YNNKEL (reference sequence). The V segment lost 6 bases and the J segment 2 bases; nucleotides outside the gene matches: 8. In DNA, the CDR3 is TGTGCCAGCAGTTTTGGGGGACAGGGCACCTACGAGCAGTACTTC. The encoded protein is CASSFGGQGTYEQYF.

This clone was seen just once. In DNA form, the CDR3 reads TGTGCCAGCAGTGGACAGGGGGGATTGGGAGAGACCCAGTACTTC. Translation gives CASSGQGGLGETQYF. The J gene is TRBJ2-5, the V gene TRBV2; 9 bases are shared with TRBD1. The CDR3 length is 15 residues. The V gene's germline CDR1 is SNHLY and CDR2 FYNNEI. V dropped 4 bases and J dropped 4; count of bases not matched to a gene: 7.

Here the CDR3 DNA reads TGTGCCAGCAGCTTAAATTCGCGAGATACGCAGTATTTT. It translates to CASSLNSRDTQYF. This rearrangement joins TRBV7-9 to TRBJ2-3; no clear D gene. Looked up from germline, CDR1 is SEHNR and CDR2 is FQNEAQ (reference sequence). Trimming pared 2 bases from V and 5 bases from J, leaving 8 bases between. The length of the CDR3 is 13 residues.

The rearrangement uses TRBV5-5 and TRBJ2-3; maybe TRBD2 (6 bases). This CDR3 has 17 residues. Per the germline V gene, CDR1 is SGHKS and CDR2 is YYEKEE (reference sequence). V was pared by 0 bases and J by 7 bases, with 21 bases between. The CDR3 sequence: CASSLGRLGNGGYTQYF. The CDR3 DNA follows: TGTGCCAGCAGCTTGGGTCGATTGGGGAACGGGGGTTATACGCAGTATTTT.

The chain employs TRBV28 and TRBJ1-6; 9 nucleotides align to TRBD1. Trimming at V came to 3 bases and at J to 5 bases, leaving 2 bases not matched to a gene. The length of the CDR3 is 15 residues. The germline gives CDR1 MDHEN, CDR2 SYDVKM. The CDR3 here is CASSFDRGNNSPLHF. The DNA of the CDR3 is TGTGCCAGCAGTTTTGACAGGGGGAATAATTCACCCCTCCACTTT. Full variable domain (rest looked up from reference TRBV28 and TRBJ1-6): DVKVTQSSRYLVKRTGEKVFLECVQDMDHENMFWYRQDPGLGLRLIYFSYDVKMKEKGDIPEGYSVSREKKERFSLILESASTNQTSMYLCASSFDRGNNSPLHFGNGTRLTVT.

The V gene is TRBV29-1, the J gene TRBJ2-1; no clear D gene. Per the germline V gene, CDR1 is SQVTM and CDR2 is ANQGSEA. This CDR3 comprises 11 residues. Trimming cost V 2 bases and J 7 bases, with 6 bases left between them. The CDR3, as DNA: TGCAGCGTTGAACTAGGAAATGAGCAGTTCTTC. Protein: CSVELGNEQFF.

In DNA, the CDR3 is TGTGCCAGCAGTCCTAGCGGGGGGGCCGAGGCAGAGACCCAGTACTTC. This sequence encodes CASSPSGGAEAETQYF. The chain links TRBV7-9 to TRBJ2-5; 12 positions agree with TRBD2. With 6 bases clipped from V and 4 bases from J, the junction kept 9 bases outside the gene matches. From germline, CDR1 is SEHNR and CDR2 FQNEAQ (reference sequence). This CDR3 has 16 amino acids.

The J gene is TRBJ2-7, the V gene TRBV3-1 (or the pseudogene TRBV3-2); 7 nucleotides line up with TRBD1. Germline CDR1 reads LGHDT; CDR2 reads YNNKEL (reference sequence). The CDR3 is 14 amino acids. J gave up 2 bases and V 1 base, and 2 bases lay outside the gene matches. CDR3 residues: CASSQGQGPYEQYF. The CDR3 DNA reads as TGTGCCAGCAGCCAAGGACAGGGACCCTACGAGCAGTACTTC.

This chain connects TRBV5-4 to TRBJ2-1, with D tentatively TRBD2 (5 bases). Between the trimmed V and J ends, which lost 0 bases and 0 bases, there was a span of 10 bases. The CDR3 is 16 residues long. Per germline, CDR1 SGHNT and CDR2 YYREEE (reference sequence). The CDR3 DNA sequence: TGTGCCAGCAGCTTGGGGCTAGCCAGCTCCTACAATGAGCAGTTCTTC. Translation gives CASSLGLASSYNEQFF.

The CDR3 loop is CASSILGGRNTEAFF. CDR3 nucleotide sequence: TGTGCCAGTAGTATTTTGGGAGGAAGGAACACTGAAGCTTTCTTT. This chain connects TRBV19 to TRBJ1-1, with no clear D. This CDR3 region has 15 residues. The germline V gene encodes CDR1 LNHDA and CDR2 SQIVND (reference sequence). The ends were cut back, 3 bases at V and 1 base at J, with 12 bases in the middle.

This chain uses TRBV5-8 with TRBJ2-1; TRBD2 matches 8 bases. Looked up from germline, CDR1 is SGHTS and CDR2 is YDEGEE. The CDR3 has 16 residues. V trimming: 1 base; J trimming: 5 bases; junction bases outside the gene matches: 8. The CDR3 DNA reads TGTGCCAGCAGCTTGATATTAGCGGGATTTCACAATGAGCAGTTCTTC. Residues: CASSLILAGFHNEQFF.

V usage is TRBV2 and J usage is TRBJ1-2; no clear D gene. The V end lost 8 bases, the J end lost 7 bases, and 17 bases lay between the germline ends. The CDR3 loop spans 13 amino acids. CDR1 and CDR2 (germline): SNHLY, FYNNEI. This chain's CDR3 is CASRAVEGGGYTF. As DNA, the CDR3 is TGTGCCAGCCGCGCCGTCGAGGGTGGTGGCTACACCTTC.

Turning to this clone: The same CDR3 can be traced to other DNA sequences in this sample. J is TRBJ2-7 and V is TRBV7-9; 9 bases are a match to TRBD2. The CDR3 totals 15 residues. V was clipped by 0 bases and J by 0 bases; unmatched bases: 0. The germline V gene has CDR1 SEHNR and CDR2 FQNEAQ (reference sequence). The CDR3 loop is CASSLASGSSYEQYF. In DNA form, the CDR3 reads TGTGCCAGCAGCTTAGCTAGCGGGAGCTCCTACGAGCAGTACTTC.

The chain links TRBV18 to TRBJ1-3, with TRBD1 as a possible D gene (5 bases). CDR3 length: 13 amino acids. Germline CDR1 and CDR2: KGHSH and LQKENI. V gave up 11 bases and J gave up 8 bases, with 19 bases separating them. CDR3 sequence (DNA): TGTGCCGGAACCTTCGAACAGGCGGACACCATATATTTT. Its translation is CAGTFEQADTIYF.

V and J are TRBV20-1 and TRBJ1-3; possible D gene TRBD1, 5 bases. Trimming took off 3 bases at V and 7 bases at J, with 19 bases between the two ends. The CDR3 totals 15 residues. The germline CDR1 and CDR2 sequences are DFQATT and SNEGSKA (reference sequence). In DNA form, the CDR3 reads TGCAGTGCTAGTGCTCCTTCCGTCGGGGGGAACACCATATATTTT. This codes for CSASAPSVGGNTIYF.